This T cell receptor (beta chain) comes out of a study of blood T cell repertoires in COVID-19. Study in general: Whether acute or convalescent, the COVID-19 samples came from the United States, Italy and Spain. PBMCs, B-cell-depleted T cells, or T cells provided the cDNA or gDNA that made up the material.

Recruits, aged roughly 18 to 95 years, lived in 24 US areas. Per the original methods: Estimation of nucleated cell counts was performed using reference gene primer amplification. Generated by immunoSEQ multiplex PCR, the TCRdb table keeps only in-frame clones and is missing some. Clone size and V and J calls were adopted from that table, with D and trimming inferred from the DNA. The table has under 250,000 clones, roughly 87% seen once. The J segment lost 2 bases and the V segment lost 10 bases, leaving 7 bases of the junction unmatched. Germline CDR1 and CDR2: SEHNR and FQNEAQ (reference sequence). The CDR3 totals 14 residues.

Sequencing used PBMCs or T cells enriched from blood (not recorded which). The chain has TRBV7-9 and TRBJ2-7; the match to TRBD2 covers 11 bases. This sequence originates from a young woman with acute COVID-19. The CDR3 DNA follows: TGTGCCATCCCGACTAGCGGGGCCACCTACGAGCAGTACTTC. Translating gives CAIPTSGATYEQYF.